This T cell receptor (beta chain) was recovered during a study of blood T cell repertoires in COVID-19 (dated by TCRdb to 2020 to 2022). With regard to the full study: The collaborator samples originated in the United States, Italy and Spain and spanned the acute and convalescent phases of COVID-19. The prospective study material was composed of cDNA or gDNA derived from T cells, B-cell-depleted T cells, or PBMCs. The dataset comprised deeply sampled blood TCRbeta repertoires from subjects exposed to, actively infected with, or recovered from COVID-19. A freely available public database, intended as a resource for researchers studying the immune response to SARS-CoV-2, is where the repertoires were released. The samples were drawn from the first 160 participants of the ongoing ImmuneRACE study and from 1,254 subjects provided by 6 global collaborators. Sample metadata almost always included a de-identified subject ID, COVID-19 status, age in years and sex. HLA class I and class II types, where available, came from metadata supplied by the sample provider rather than from assay-based typing.

Concerning this clone itself: Its antigen specificity is not known. Per-base qualities were not stored, and no clone one base away is much larger.

TCRbeta CDR3 regions were amplified from genomic DNA by means of the immunoSEQ Assay, a bias-controlled multiplex PCR. The authors' analysis ran thus. Nucleated cell counts per sample were estimated from amplification of reference gene primers within the assay. To quantify the absolute abundance of each unique TCRbeta CDR3 rearrangement, sequence reads were collapsed and filtered. For each sample, productive Simpson clonality was calculated by taking the square root of Simpson's diversity index across productive rearrangements. Drawn from immuneACCESS, this table holds only the in-frame rearrangements with V and J called that TCRdb kept. Clones are partly lost; checked studies trace under half to an unresolved V gene and leave the rest unexplained. The D gene and trimming were derived from the DNA, and the V and J assignments and clone size from that table. Counted in this sample were roughly 120,000 clones; roughly 83% of them appeared once. Approximately 0.77% of the sample lies in the top ten.

On the study overall, not on this receptor specifically: How much clinical and demographic metadata was included differed by source and by participant, and the metadata was provided uncurated.

The CDR3 has 14 amino acids, counting the end cysteine and phenylalanine. Only the CDR3 portion is preserved as DNA: 42 bases, with reading frame beginning at the first base. CDR1 and CDR2 are read off the germline V gene (reference sequence) as LNHDA and SQIVND. The junction shows trimming of 8 bases on V and 0 bases on J, and the gene matches do not reach 4 bases of it. Whole blood was collected in K2EDTA tubes by collaborating institutions according to the institutions' own protocols. For TCRbeta analysis, collaborator samples were shipped as frozen whole blood, as isolated PBMCs, or as DNA extracted from either sample type.

Here the chain combines TRBV19 and TRBJ2-7, and TRBD2 aligns with 10 junction nucleotides. Sequencing was carried out using peripheral blood. The TCR sequence derives from a woman in her 70s with acute or convalescent COVID-19. Read as DNA, the sequence is TGTGCCAGTTCAGCGGGAGGGAGCTCCTACGAGCAGTACTTC. Protein translation: CASSAGGSSYEQYF.